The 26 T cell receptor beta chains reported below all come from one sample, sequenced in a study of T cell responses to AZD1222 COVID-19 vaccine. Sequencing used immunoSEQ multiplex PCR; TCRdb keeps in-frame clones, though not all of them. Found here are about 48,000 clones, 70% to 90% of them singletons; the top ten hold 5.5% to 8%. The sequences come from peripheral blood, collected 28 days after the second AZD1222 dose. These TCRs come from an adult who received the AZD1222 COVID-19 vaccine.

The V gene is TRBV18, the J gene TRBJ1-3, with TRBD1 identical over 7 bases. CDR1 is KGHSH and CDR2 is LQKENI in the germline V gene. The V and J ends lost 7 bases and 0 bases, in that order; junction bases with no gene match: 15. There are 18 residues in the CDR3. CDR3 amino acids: CASYDGTVSLSSGNTIYF. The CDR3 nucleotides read TGTGCCAGCTACGATGGGACAGTCTCCTTGAGCTCTGGAAACACCATATATTTT.

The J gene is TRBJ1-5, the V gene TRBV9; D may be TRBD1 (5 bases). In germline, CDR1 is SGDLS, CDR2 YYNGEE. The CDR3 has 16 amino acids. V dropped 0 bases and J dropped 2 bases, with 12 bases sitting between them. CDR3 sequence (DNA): TGTGCCAGCAGCGTAGCCAGGGCGGAGCGCAATCAGCCCCAGCATTTT. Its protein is CASSVARAERNQPQHF.

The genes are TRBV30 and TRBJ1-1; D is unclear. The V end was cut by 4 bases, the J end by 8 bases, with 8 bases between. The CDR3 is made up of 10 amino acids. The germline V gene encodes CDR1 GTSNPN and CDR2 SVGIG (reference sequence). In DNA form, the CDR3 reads TGTGCCTGGACCCGGAACGAAGCTTTCTTT. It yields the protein CAWTRNEAFF.

The CDR3 spells CASSRTGGAGNTGELFF. CDR3 coding DNA: TGTGCCAGTAGTAGGACAGGGGGCGCAGGGAACACCGGGGAGCTGTTTTTT. J is TRBJ2-2 and V is TRBV19; 11 bases align to TRBD1. This CDR3 region has 17 residues. V was clipped by 4 bases and J by 1 base; unmatched bases: 5. Germline assignment: CDR1 LNHDA and CDR2 SQIVND (reference sequence).

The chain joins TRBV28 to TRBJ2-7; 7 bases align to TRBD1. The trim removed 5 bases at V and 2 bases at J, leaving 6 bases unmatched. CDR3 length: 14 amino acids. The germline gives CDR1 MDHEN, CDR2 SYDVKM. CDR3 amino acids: CASSMGQTTYEQYF. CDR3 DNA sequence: TGTGCCAGCAGTATGGGACAGACCACCTACGAGCAGTACTTC.

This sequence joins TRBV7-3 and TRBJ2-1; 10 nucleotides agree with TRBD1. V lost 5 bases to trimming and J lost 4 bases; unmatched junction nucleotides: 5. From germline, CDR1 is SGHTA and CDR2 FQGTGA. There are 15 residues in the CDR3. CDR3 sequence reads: CASSPRDRGYNEQFF. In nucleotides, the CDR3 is TGTGCCAGCAGCCCCCGGGACAGGGGATACAATGAGCAGTTCTTC.

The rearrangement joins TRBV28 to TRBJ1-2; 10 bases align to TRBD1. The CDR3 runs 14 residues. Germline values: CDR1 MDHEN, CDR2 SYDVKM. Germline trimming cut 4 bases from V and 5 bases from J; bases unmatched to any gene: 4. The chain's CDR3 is CASSSDRGQYGYTF. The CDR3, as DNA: TGTGCCAGCAGTTCAGACAGGGGGCAGTATGGCTACACCTTC.

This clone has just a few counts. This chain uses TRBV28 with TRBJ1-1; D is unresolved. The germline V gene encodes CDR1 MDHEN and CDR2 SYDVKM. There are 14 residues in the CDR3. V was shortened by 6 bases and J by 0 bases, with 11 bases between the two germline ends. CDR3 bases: TGTGCCAGCAGAAATACGGATTTGAACACTGAAGCTTTCTTT. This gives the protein CASRNTDLNTEAFF.

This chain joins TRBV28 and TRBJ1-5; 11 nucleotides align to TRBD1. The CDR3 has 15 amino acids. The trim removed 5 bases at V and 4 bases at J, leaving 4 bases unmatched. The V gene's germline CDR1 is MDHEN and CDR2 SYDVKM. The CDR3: CASSGGQGANQPQHF. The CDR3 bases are TGTGCCAGCAGTGGCGGACAGGGGGCGAATCAGCCCCAGCATTTT. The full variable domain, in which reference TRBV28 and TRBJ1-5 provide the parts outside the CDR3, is DVKVTQSSRYLVKRTGEKVFLECVQDMDHENMFWYRQDPGLGLRLIYFSYDVKMKEKGDIPEGYSVSREKKERFSLILESASTNQTSMYLCASSGGQGANQPQHFGDGTRLSIL.

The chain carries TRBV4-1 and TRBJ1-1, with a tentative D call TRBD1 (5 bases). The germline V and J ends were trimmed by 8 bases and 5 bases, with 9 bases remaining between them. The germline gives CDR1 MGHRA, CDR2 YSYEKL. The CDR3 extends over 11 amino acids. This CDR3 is CASWRGTEAFF. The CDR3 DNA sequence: TGCGCCAGCTGGCGGGGGACTGAAGCTTTCTTT.

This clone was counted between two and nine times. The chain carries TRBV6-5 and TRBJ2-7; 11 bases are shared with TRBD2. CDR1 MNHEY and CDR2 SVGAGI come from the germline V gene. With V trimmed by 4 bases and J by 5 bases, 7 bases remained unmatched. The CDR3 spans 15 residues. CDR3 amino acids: CASSSALAGENEQYF. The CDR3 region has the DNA TGTGCCAGCAGTTCGGCACTAGCGGGAGAAAACGAGCAGTACTTC.

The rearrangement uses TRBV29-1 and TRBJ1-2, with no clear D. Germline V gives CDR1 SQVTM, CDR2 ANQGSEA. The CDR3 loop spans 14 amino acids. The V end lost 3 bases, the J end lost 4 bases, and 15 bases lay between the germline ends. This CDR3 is CSVEESQRGYGYTF. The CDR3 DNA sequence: TGCAGCGTTGAGGAGTCCCAACGGGGCTATGGCTACACCTTC.

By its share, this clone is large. The chain's CDR3 is CASSLRSGRNTIYF. DNA for the CDR3: TGTGCCAGCAGCCTCAGGTCGGGACGAAACACCATATATTTT. The V and J genes are TRBV7-2 and TRBJ1-3; a weak D match, TRBD1 (5 bases). CDR1 is SGHTA and CDR2 is FQGNSA in the germline V gene. V lost 5 bases to trimming and J lost 5 bases, with 13 bases between them. The CDR3 is made up of 14 amino acids.

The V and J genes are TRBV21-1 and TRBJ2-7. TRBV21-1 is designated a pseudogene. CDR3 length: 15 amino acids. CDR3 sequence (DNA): TGTGCCAGCAGCAAACGGGCAGGGGGGGACTACGAGCAGTACTTC. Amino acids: CASSKRAGGDYEQYF.

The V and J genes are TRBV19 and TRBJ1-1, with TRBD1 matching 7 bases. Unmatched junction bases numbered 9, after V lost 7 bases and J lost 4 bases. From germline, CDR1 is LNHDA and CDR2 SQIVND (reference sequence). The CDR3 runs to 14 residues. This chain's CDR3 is CASTGQIGVTEAFF. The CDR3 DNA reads TGTGCCAGTACGGGACAGATAGGGGTCACTGAAGCTTTCTTT.

DNA of the CDR3: TGTGCCAGCAGCTTAAGGCCAGGGGGATCTACCGGGGAGCTGTTTTTT. Protein: CASSLRPGGSTGELFF. The chain employs TRBV7-8 and TRBJ2-2; 7 bases are a match to TRBD1. Germline assignment: CDR1 SGHVS and CDR2 FQNEAQ. This CDR3 has 16 amino acids. V was pared by 2 bases and J by 5 bases, with 8 bases of the junction left unmatched.

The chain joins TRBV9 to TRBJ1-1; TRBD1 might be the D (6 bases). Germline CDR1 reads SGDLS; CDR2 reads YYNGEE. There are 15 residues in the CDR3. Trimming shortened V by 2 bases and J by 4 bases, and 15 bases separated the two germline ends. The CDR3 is CASSVQGRWGTEAFF. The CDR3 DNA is TGTGCCAGCAGCGTGCAGGGGCGCTGGGGCACTGAAGCTTTCTTT.

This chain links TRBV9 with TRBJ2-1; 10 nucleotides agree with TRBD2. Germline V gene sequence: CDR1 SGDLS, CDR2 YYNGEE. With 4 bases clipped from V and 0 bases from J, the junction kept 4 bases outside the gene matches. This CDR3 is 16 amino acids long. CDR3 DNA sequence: TGTGCCAGCAGCATCTCTAGCGGGAGCTCCTACAATGAGCAGTTCTTC. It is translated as CASSISSGSSYNEQFF.

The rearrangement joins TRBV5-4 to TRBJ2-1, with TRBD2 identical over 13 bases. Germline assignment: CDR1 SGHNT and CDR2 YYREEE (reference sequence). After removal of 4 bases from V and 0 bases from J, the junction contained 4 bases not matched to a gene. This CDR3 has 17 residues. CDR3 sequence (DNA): TGTGCCAGCAGCCGGGGACTAGCGGGGAGCTCCTACAATGAGCAGTTCTTC. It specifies CASSRGLAGSSYNEQFF.

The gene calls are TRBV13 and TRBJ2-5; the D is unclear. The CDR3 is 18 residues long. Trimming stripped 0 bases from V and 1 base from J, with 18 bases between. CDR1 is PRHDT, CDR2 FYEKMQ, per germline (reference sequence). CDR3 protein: CASSLGLSGHRSQETQYF. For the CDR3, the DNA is TGTGCCAGCAGCTTAGGCCTATCGGGCCACCGGTCCCAAGAGACCCAGTACTTC.

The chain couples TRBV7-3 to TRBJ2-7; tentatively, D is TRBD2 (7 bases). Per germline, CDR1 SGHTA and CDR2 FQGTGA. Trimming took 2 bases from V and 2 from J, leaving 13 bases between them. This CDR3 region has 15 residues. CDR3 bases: TGTGCCAGCAGCTTACGGGGCGGGGGCCCCTACGAGCAGTACTTC. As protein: CASSLRGGGPYEQYF.

The chain's CDR3 is CASSTGRETFF. CDR3 coding DNA: TGCGCCAGCAGCACAGGCAGGGAGACTTTCTTT. The J gene is TRBJ1-1, the V gene TRBV10-1; a possible D gene is TRBD1 (5 bases). The length of the CDR3 is 11 residues. Trimming removed 6 bases from V and 12 bases from J, with 14 bases in between. CDR1 is WNHNN, CDR2 SYGVQD, per germline (reference sequence).

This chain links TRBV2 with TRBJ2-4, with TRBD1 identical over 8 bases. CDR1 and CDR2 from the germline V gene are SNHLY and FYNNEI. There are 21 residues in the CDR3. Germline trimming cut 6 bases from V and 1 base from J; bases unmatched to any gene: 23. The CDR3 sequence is CASSHPSPDRGAESAKNIQYF. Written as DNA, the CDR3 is TGTGCCAGCAGCCACCCTAGCCCAGACAGGGGAGCGGAGTCGGCCAAAAACATTCAGTACTTC. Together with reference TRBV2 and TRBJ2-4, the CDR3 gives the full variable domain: EPEVTQTPSHQVTQMGQEVILRCVPISNHLYFYWYRQILGQKVEFLVSFYNNEISEKSEIFDDQFSVERPDGSNFTLKIRSTKLEDSAMYFCASSHPSPDRGAESAKNIQYFGAGTRLSVL.

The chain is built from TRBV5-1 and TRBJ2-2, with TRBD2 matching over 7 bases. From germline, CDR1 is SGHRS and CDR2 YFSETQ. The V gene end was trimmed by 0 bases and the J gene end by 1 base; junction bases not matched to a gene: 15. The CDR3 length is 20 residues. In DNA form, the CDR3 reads TGCGCCAGCAGCTTGGATCGGCTAGCGGCCCTGACGAGGAACACCGGGGAGCTGTTTTTT. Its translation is CASSLDRLAALTRNTGELFF.

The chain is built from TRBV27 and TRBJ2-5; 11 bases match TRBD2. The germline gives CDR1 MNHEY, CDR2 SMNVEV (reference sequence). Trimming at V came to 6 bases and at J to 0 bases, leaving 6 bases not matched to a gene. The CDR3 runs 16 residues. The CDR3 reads CASSPTSGTNQETQYF. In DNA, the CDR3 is TGTGCCAGCAGCCCGACTAGCGGGACCAACCAAGAGACCCAGTACTTC.

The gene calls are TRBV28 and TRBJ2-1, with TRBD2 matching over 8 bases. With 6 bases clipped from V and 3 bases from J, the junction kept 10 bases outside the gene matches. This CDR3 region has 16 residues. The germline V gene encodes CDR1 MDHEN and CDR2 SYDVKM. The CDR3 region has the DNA TGTGCCAGCAGCCCCCCCTCTAGCGGGCACTACAATGAGCAGTTCTTC. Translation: CASSPPSSGHYNEQFF.